The 25 T cell receptor beta chains given below trace back to one sample, sequenced in a study of shared clonotypes between healthy human individuals. This table comes from immunoSEQ multiplex PCR, and its TCRdb copy is limited to in-frame clones, with some not included. The sample consists of roughly 640,000 clones, around 67% of them appearing once. Sequencing was done on a sample of memory CD4+ T cells sorted from blood. Stated subset: CD45RA-negative fraction. The receptors stem from a woman aged 30 to 39 in good health.

J is TRBJ2-7 and V is TRBV28; either TRBD1 or TRBD2 may fit D (6 bases each). CDR1 and CDR2 (germline): MDHEN, SYDVKM. V was trimmed by 4 bases and J by 2 bases, leaving 9 bases between them. The CDR3 length is 13 residues. CDR3 nucleotide sequence: TGTGCCAGCAGTTCCGGGGGCCCCTACGAGCAGTACTTC. Its translation is CASSSGGPYEQYF.

This clone came up a few times. J is TRBJ1-2 and V is TRBV7-2; 9 nucleotides agree with TRBD1. The CDR3 runs 13 residues. Germline lookup yields CDR1 SGHTA and CDR2 FQGNSA. The ends lost 5 bases at V and 8 bases at J; junction bases unmatched: 6. The CDR3 sequence is CASSLGQGHGYTF. CDR3 bases: TGTGCCAGCAGCCTGGGACAGGGACACGGCTACACCTTC.

The rearrangement uses TRBV28 and TRBJ2-3; D is possibly TRBD2 (6 bases). The CDR3 runs 16 residues. Germline values: CDR1 MDHEN, CDR2 SYDVKM. V dropped 1 base and J dropped 5 bases, with 16 bases sitting between them. CDR3 sequence: CASSLSGGGDRDTQYF. The CDR3 region has the DNA TGTGCCAGCAGTTTATCCGGGGGAGGAGATCGAGATACGCAGTATTTT. The full variable domain, completed using reference TRBV28 and TRBJ2-3, is DVKVTQSSRYLVKRTGEKVFLECVQDMDHENMFWYRQDPGLGLRLIYFSYDVKMKEKGDIPEGYSVSREKKERFSLILESASTNQTSMYLCASSLSGGGDRDTQYFGPGTRLTVL.

V gene TRBV9 combines with J gene TRBJ1-2; 9 positions agree with TRBD1. Germline values: CDR1 SGDLS, CDR2 YYNGEE. The CDR3 is 16 residues long. The junction had 4 bases not matched to a gene; V was cut back by 0 bases and J by 1 base. CDR3 region: CASSVGDRGYNYGYTF. The CDR3 DNA is TGTGCCAGCAGCGTAGGTGACAGGGGGTATAACTATGGCTACACCTTC.

The chain couples TRBV28 to TRBJ1-2; 10 positions match TRBD1. The CDR3 has 15 residues. J lost 2 bases, V lost 6 bases, and 6 bases had no gene match. Germline CDR1 is MDHEN and CDR2 is SYDVKM. CDR3 in DNA: TGTGCCAGCAGGAGACCGGGACAGGGGAACTATGGCTACACCTTC. This codes for CASRRPGQGNYGYTF.

The rearrangement links TRBV6-5 to TRBJ1-2; no reliable D call. This CDR3 contains 15 residues. Germline V gene lookup returns CDR1 MNHEY and CDR2 SVGAGI. V was cut by 0 bases and J by 5 bases, with 13 bases left in between. The CDR3 spells CASSYSRKGQYGYTF. Written as DNA, the CDR3 is TGTGCCAGCAGTTACTCACGGAAGGGCCAGTATGGCTACACCTTC.

This chain links TRBV7-9 with TRBJ2-1; unclear D gene. Germline lookup yields CDR1 SEHNR and CDR2 FQNEAQ (reference sequence). This CDR3 comprises 13 residues. V gave up 5 bases and J gave up 2 bases, with 7 bases separating them. The CDR3 DNA reads as TGTGCCAGCAGCCTGCGTCCCTACAATGAGCAGTTCTTC. Its protein product is CASSLRPYNEQFF.

The chain uses TRBV2 and TRBJ2-3; tentatively, D is TRBD2 (5 bases). V was trimmed by 1 base and J by 2 bases, leaving 16 bases between them. CDR1 is SNHLY, CDR2 FYNNEI, per germline. The CDR3 is 17 residues long. The CDR3 nucleotides read TGTGCCAGCAGTGAAGGGGTAGCGAGGGAATTCACAGATACGCAGTATTTT. It encodes CASSEGVAREFTDTQYF.

The chain has TRBV6-1 and TRBJ2-7; either TRBD1 or TRBD2 may fit D (7 bases each). There are 13 residues in the CDR3. Germline V CDR1 and CDR2: MNHNS, SASEGT. The germline V and J ends were trimmed by 6 bases and 7 bases, with 16 bases remaining between them. For the CDR3, the DNA is TGTGCCAGCAGCCAGGGGGGGGTCTGGGAGCAGTACTTC. This codes for CASSQGGVWEQYF.

The chain links TRBV29-1 to TRBJ2-3; 7 nucleotides line up with TRBD2. Unmatched junction bases numbered 2, after V lost 4 bases and J lost 1 base. Germline values: CDR1 SQVTM, CDR2 ANQGSEA. This CDR3 spans 13 amino acids. The CDR3 protein is CSVGEGGTDTQYF. Here the CDR3 DNA reads TGCAGCGTTGGGGAGGGAGGCACAGATACGCAGTATTTT.

This sequence joins TRBV5-1 and TRBJ1-2, with a possible D match to TRBD1 (5 bases). Trimming removed 4 bases at V and 6 bases at J, with 16 bases between. From germline, CDR1 is SGHRS and CDR2 YFSETQ. The CDR3 loop spans 14 amino acids. The CDR3 coding sequence is TGCGCCAGCAGCCCCATGGGGCGTAATAATGGCTACACCTTC. Its protein product is CASSPMGRNNGYTF. The whole variable domain, filled in from reference TRBV5-1 and TRBJ1-2, reads KAGVTQTPRYLIKTRGQQVTLSCSPISGHRSVSWYQQTPGQGLQFLFEYFSETQRNKGNFPGRFSGRQFSNSRSEMNVSTLELGDSALYLCASSPMGRNNGYTFGSGTRLTVV.

In its sample, this clone was seen a few times. The CDR3 DNA follows: TGTGCCAGCAGCAAAGGAGGGGGGACTAGCGGGAGTTTCTCCTACGAGCAGTACTTC. Residues: CASSKGGGTSGSFSYEQYF. The chain is built from TRBV21-1 and TRBJ2-7; TRBD2, the table's D call, was not compared with the DNA. TRBV21-1 is recorded as a pseudogene. This CDR3 spans 19 amino acids.

The chain uses TRBV2 and TRBJ1-4; TRBD1 matches at 8 bases. The CDR3 spans 14 residues. Per the germline V gene, CDR1 is SNHLY and CDR2 is FYNNEI. The V segment lost 3 bases and the J segment 5 bases; nucleotides outside the gene matches: 2. This chain's CDR3 is CASSETGVNEKLFF. The DNA for the CDR3 is TGTGCCAGCAGTGAGACAGGGGTAAATGAAAAACTGTTTTTT.

Remarks on this clone: Other DNA sequences in the sample encode the same CDR3. The gene calls are TRBV5-1 and TRBJ1-1, with D tentatively TRBD1 (5 bases). This CDR3 region has 13 residues. Germline loops: CDR1 SGHRS, CDR2 YFSETQ. Trimming pared 4 bases from V and 2 bases from J, leaving 9 bases between. CDR3 DNA: TGCGCCAGCAGCCCTACAGGTAACACTGAAGCTTTCTTT. The encoded protein is CASSPTGNTEAFF.

The chain links TRBV5-6 to TRBJ1-2; 8 positions match TRBD1. Germline V lookup: CDR1 SGHDT, CDR2 YYEEEE. J was trimmed by 7 bases and V by 4 bases; bases with no gene match: 15. The CDR3 has 16 amino acids. The CDR3 nucleotides are TGTGCCAGCAGCCCTCAAGCGACAGGGGACGGCTTTGGCTACACCTTC. Translation: CASSPQATGDGFGYTF.

This clone appeared many times. The DNA of the CDR3 is TGTGCCAGCGGACAGGCTCCGAACACTGAAGCTTTCTTT. Its protein is CASGQAPNTEAFF. The V and J genes are TRBV2 and TRBJ1-1, with 7 bases aligning to TRBD1. Germline CDR1 and CDR2: SNHLY and FYNNEI. V lost 8 bases and J lost 1; bases outside the gene matches: 4. CDR3 size: 13 residues. Based on the CDR3 plus reference TRBV2 and TRBJ1-1, the full variable domain is EPEVTQTPSHQVTQMGQEVILRCVPISNHLYFYWYRQILGQKVEFLVSFYNNEISEKSEIFDDQFSVERPDGSNFTLKIRSTKLEDSAMYFCASGQAPNTEAFFGQGTRLTVV.

The genes are TRBV28 and TRBJ1-1; weak D call: TRBD1 (5 bases). This CDR3 contains 15 residues. Germline assignment: CDR1 MDHEN and CDR2 SYDVKM. Trimming removed 2 bases at V and 0 bases at J, with 10 bases between. The CDR3 reads CASSLGASMNTEAFF. Here the CDR3 DNA reads TGTGCCAGCAGTTTAGGGGCCAGTATGAACACTGAAGCTTTCTTT.

The chain has TRBV19 and TRBJ1-4; D gene uncertain. CDR3 size: 14 residues. V was shortened by 4 bases and J by 0 bases, with 6 bases between the two germline ends. CDR1 is LNHDA and CDR2 is SQIVND in the germline V gene (reference sequence). The CDR3 here is CASSTRATNEKLFF. CDR3 DNA sequence: TGTGCCAGTAGTACGAGAGCAACTAATGAAAAACTGTTTTTT.

The chain links TRBV21-1 to TRBJ1-2; TRBD1, the D gene given by the table, was not confirmed from the DNA. TRBV21-1 is recorded as a pseudogene. There are 15 residues in the CDR3. The DNA for the CDR3 is TGTGCCAGCAGCAAAGCCAGGGTACGGGACTATGGCTACACCTTC. This translates into CASSKARVRDYGYTF.

The genes are TRBV29-1 and TRBJ1-4; TRBD1 might be the D (6 bases). Germline V gene lookup returns CDR1 SQVTM and CDR2 ANQGSEA. This CDR3 comprises 13 residues. Trimming cost V 2 bases and J 7 bases, with 11 bases left between them. CDR3 sequence (DNA): TGCAGCGTTGAACCAGGGGAGGGTGAAAAACTGTTTTTT. It encodes CSVEPGEGEKLFF.

The CDR3 sequence is CASLGEAGYGYTF. The CDR3 nucleotides read TGTGCCAGCCTGGGGGAGGCCGGTTATGGCTACACCTTC. The chain uses TRBV19 and TRBJ1-2; perhaps TRBD1 as D (5 bases). This CDR3 contains 13 residues. V lost 9 bases and J lost 5, with 16 bases in between. Germline lookup yields CDR1 LNHDA and CDR2 SQIVND (reference sequence).

This chain uses TRBV6-5 with TRBJ2-2; TRBD2 agrees at 13 bases. CDR1 is MNHEY and CDR2 is SVGAGI in the germline V gene. CDR3 length: 15 residues. With 4 bases clipped from V and 7 bases from J, the junction kept 3 bases outside the gene matches. In DNA form, the CDR3 reads TGTGCCAGCAGTTGGACTAGCGGGAGTGGCGGGGAGCTGTTTTTT. Translation: CASSWTSGSGGELFF.

The chain uses TRBV10-3 and TRBJ1-1; weak D call: TRBD1 (6 bases). V lost 5 bases, J lost 3 bases, and 13 bases lay in between. Germline CDR1 reads ENHRY; CDR2 reads SYGVKD. This CDR3 region has 14 residues. Here the CDR3 DNA reads TGTGCCATCAGTCGAGGGGGGAAGGACACTGAAGCTTTCTTT. Translated, it gives CAISRGGKDTEAFF.

V usage is TRBV27 and J usage is TRBJ2-6; tentative D call: TRBD2 (6 bases). The CDR3 is 15 amino acids. Germline CDR1 and CDR2: MNHEY and SMNVEV (reference sequence). Trimming shortened V by 2 bases and J by 4 bases, and 9 bases separated the two germline ends. CDR3 region: CASSLGGTGANVLTF. The CDR3 DNA follows: TGTGCCAGCAGTTTAGGAGGGACCGGGGCCAACGTCCTGACTTTC.

The table lists this clone with a few counts. Germline and junction disagree at one end, which may indicate a read error. The chain carries TRBV18 and TRBJ1-1, with a tentative D call TRBD1 (5 bases). This CDR3 is built from 12 residues. Germline CDR1 KGHSH, CDR2 LQKENI. CDR3 sequence (DNA): TGTGCCAGCTCACAGGGGAACGCTGAAGCTTTCTTT. Amino acids: CASSQGNAEAFF.